The 32 T cell receptor beta chains given below trace back to one sample, sequenced in a study of T cell responses to AZD1222 COVID-19 vaccine. Method: immunoSEQ multiplex PCR; TCRdb's copy keeps in-frame clones and lacks some. The sample holds 100,000 or so clones, 90% seen once. The sample consisted of peripheral blood, taken on day 0 of AZD1222 vaccination. All receptors derive from an adult in good health.

This chain uses TRBV9 with TRBJ2-2; no clear D. Trimming took 0 bases from V and 8 from J, leaving 11 bases between them. CDR1 is SGDLS and CDR2 is YYNGEE in the germline V gene. The CDR3 covers 14 residues. The DNA of the CDR3 is TGTGCCAGCAGCGTAGGTCTCGTGGAAGGGGAGCTGTTTTTT. It yields the protein CASSVGLVEGELFF.

V is TRBV7-2 and J is TRBJ2-7, with D perhaps TRBD1 (5 bases). Germline V gives CDR1 SGHTA, CDR2 FQGNSA. The V end lost 0 bases, the J end lost 5 bases, and 20 bases lay between the germline ends. CDR3 length: 17 amino acids. The CDR3 region is CASSLAGVGQGRNEQYF. The CDR3 DNA sequence: TGTGCCAGCAGCTTAGCAGGGGTAGGGCAGGGAAGAAACGAGCAGTACTTC.

V usage is TRBV6-2 or TRBV6-3 and J usage is TRBJ1-2; 7 bases fit TRBD1. The trim removed 5 bases at V and 5 bases at J, leaving 5 bases unmatched. CDR3 length: 13 amino acids. The V gene's germline CDR1 is MNHEY and CDR2 SVGEGT. CDR3 in amino acids: CASSPDRVYGYTF. CDR3 nucleotides: TGTGCCAGCAGTCCCGACAGGGTGTATGGCTACACCTTC.

CDR3 region: CASTQYSANTGELFF. Written as DNA, the CDR3 is TGTGCCAGCACGCAGTATAGTGCGAACACCGGGGAGCTGTTTTTT. The chain couples TRBV6-5 to TRBJ2-2; unclear D gene. V lost 7 bases to trimming and J lost 0 bases, with 12 bases between them. The CDR3 has 15 amino acids. Germline V lookup: CDR1 MNHEY, CDR2 SVGAGI.

The chain has TRBV15 and TRBJ1-6; unclear D gene. V lost 3 bases and J lost 13, with 22 bases in between. The CDR3 consists of 16 residues. Germline-derived CDR1 and CDR2 are LNHNV and YYDKDF (reference sequence). CDR3 sequence (DNA): TGTGCCACCAGCAGGGGAGATAATACAGCGCGCGATCCCCTCCACTTT. This gives the protein CATSRGDNTARDPLHF.

This chain uses TRBV3-1 (or the pseudogene TRBV3-2) with TRBJ2-6; 7 nucleotides align to TRBD1. CDR3 size: 15 residues. The germline CDR1 and CDR2 sequences are LGHDT and YNNKEL (reference sequence). V gave up 4 bases and J gave up 4 bases; unmatched junction bases: 4. The CDR3 sequence is CASSPTGMGANVLTF. The CDR3 DNA reads TGTGCCAGCAGCCCGACAGGGATGGGGGCCAACGTCCTGACTTTC.

This chain uses TRBV28 with TRBJ1-1, with a possible D match to TRBD1 (5 bases). The CDR3 totals 15 residues. V lost 0 bases and J lost 0, with 8 bases in between. Germline V gives CDR1 MDHEN, CDR2 SYDVKM. CDR3 DNA: TGTGCCAGCAGTTTATGGCGGGGCATGAACACTGAAGCTTTCTTT. Encoded protein: CASSLWRGMNTEAFF.

The chain links TRBV5-1 to TRBJ2-5, with 10 nucleotides matching TRBD1. Trimming removed 2 bases from V and 3 bases from J; junction bases left unmatched: 1. The length of the CDR3 is 14 residues. Looked up from germline, CDR1 is SGHRS and CDR2 is YFSETQ. CDR3 region: CASSFGTGEETQYF. CDR3 nucleotides: TGCGCCAGCAGCTTCGGGACAGGGGAAGAGACCCAGTACTTC.

The chain is built from TRBV28 and TRBJ2-3, with 10 positions matching TRBD2. The CDR3 covers 16 residues. The V segment lost 5 bases and the J segment 5 bases; nucleotides outside the gene matches: 10. Germline V gene sequence: CDR1 MDHEN, CDR2 SYDVKM. The CDR3 DNA follows: TGTGCCAGCAGTCACCTCAGCGGGGGGGAAAGAGATACGCAGTATTTT. Its translation: CASSHLSGGERDTQYF.

This chain links TRBV11-2 with TRBJ2-7; D gene ambiguous. The CDR3 has 14 amino acids. V lost 1 base and J lost 1, with 8 bases in between. The germline V gene has CDR1 SGHAT and CDR2 FQNNGV. The CDR3 is CASSLVSWSYEQYF. In DNA, the CDR3 is TGTGCCAGCAGCTTAGTCAGCTGGTCCTACGAGCAGTACTTC. Full variable domain (missing parts from reference TRBV11-2 and TRBJ2-7): EAGVAQSPRYKIIEKRQSVAFWCNPISGHATLYWYQQILGQGPKLLIQFQNNGVVDDSQLPKDRFSAERLKGVDSTLKIQPAKLEDSAVYLCASSLVSWSYEQYFGPGTRLTVT.

The chain links TRBV7-9 to TRBJ1-1; D is undetermined. The CDR3 spans 15 residues. V lost 1 base, J lost 4 bases, and 13 bases lay in between. Germline CDR1 is SEHNR and CDR2 is FQNEAQ (reference sequence). The CDR3 DNA reads as TGTGCCAGCAGCTTAGGGGTCCTGGGAGGCACTGAAGCTTTCTTT. Its protein is CASSLGVLGGTEAFF.

This chain joins TRBV2 and TRBJ1-2; a possible D gene is TRBD1 (5 bases). The CDR3 totals 14 residues. V shed 7 bases and J shed 0 bases, with 12 bases lying between them. From germline, CDR1 is SNHLY and CDR2 FYNNEI. In DNA form, the CDR3 reads TGTGCCAGCAAAACGACAGCAACTAACTATGGCTACACCTTC. Residues: CASKTTATNYGYTF.

The V and J genes are TRBV5-1 and TRBJ1-4; TRBD1 might be the D (5 bases). V gave up 1 base and J gave up 0 bases, with 16 bases separating them. The CDR3 spans 18 residues. Germline lookup yields CDR1 SGHRS and CDR2 YFSETQ. The CDR3 is CASSLYGRDGATNEKLFF. The CDR3 bases are TGCGCCAGCAGCTTGTACGGACGGGACGGAGCAACTAATGAAAAACTGTTTTTT.

The chain uses TRBV2 and TRBJ1-3; D is unclear. This CDR3 has 14 residues. Trimming cost V 6 bases and J 1 base, with 10 bases left between them. The germline CDR1 and CDR2 sequences are SNHLY and FYNNEI. The CDR3 nucleotides are TGTGCCAGCAGAACAACTAGGTCTGGAAACACCATATATTTT. This encodes CASRTTRSGNTIYF.

This chain joins TRBV9 and TRBJ2-4, with 10 bases lining up with TRBD1. CDR1 SGDLS and CDR2 YYNGEE come from the germline V gene. V shed 4 bases, J shed 7 bases, and the junction held 8 bases outside the gene matches. The CDR3 runs to 15 residues. The CDR3 here is CASSSTEGQGNIQYF. The CDR3 DNA reads as TGTGCCAGCAGCTCGACGGAGGGACAGGGGAACATTCAGTACTTC.

This clone was found once. The rearrangement joins TRBV5-4 to TRBJ1-2, with 8 bases aligning to TRBD1. The germline gives CDR1 SGHNT, CDR2 YYREEE (reference sequence). The CDR3 spans 14 residues. V was pared by 3 bases and J by 7 bases, with 8 bases of the junction left unmatched. Written as DNA, the CDR3 is TGTGCCAGCAGCTCCTGGACAGGGCTGTTTGGCTACACCTTC. Encoded protein: CASSSWTGLFGYTF. Full variable domain (missing parts from reference TRBV5-4 and TRBJ1-2): ETGVTQSPTHLIKTRGQQVTLRCSSQSGHNTVSWYQQALGQGPQFIFQYYREEENGRGNFPPRFSGLQFPNYSSELNVNALELDDSALYLCASSSWTGLFGYTFGSGTRLTVV.

This clone was observed a handful of times. The chain uses TRBV4-1 and TRBJ1-2, with D maybe TRBD1 (5 bases). The V end lost 3 bases, the J end lost 6 bases, and 8 bases lay between the germline ends. The CDR3 is 12 amino acids. Per germline, CDR1 MGHRA and CDR2 YSYEKL. Here the CDR3 reads CASSQNRNGYTF. CDR3 sequence (DNA): TGCGCCAGCAGCCAGAACAGGAATGGCTACACCTTC.

This sequence joins TRBV4-2 and TRBJ2-1, with 8 bases fitting TRBD2. Trimming at V came to 0 bases and at J to 3 bases, leaving 7 bases not matched to a gene. The CDR3 has 17 residues. Germline CDR1 reads LGHNA; CDR2 reads YNFKEQ. CDR3 DNA sequence: TGTGCCAGCAGCCAAGATATCGGGGGGGGCGTCTACAATGAGCAGTTCTTC. Its translation is CASSQDIGGGVYNEQFF.

The chain couples TRBV4-1 to TRBJ2-7, with D unresolved. V was trimmed by 2 bases and J by 3 bases, leaving 8 bases between them. The CDR3 sequence is 13 residues long. In germline, CDR1 is MGHRA, CDR2 YSYEKL. In DNA, the CDR3 is TGCGCCAGCAGCCAACAGCAAAACTACGAGCAGTACTTC. It encodes CASSQQQNYEQYF.

This chain joins TRBV5-5 and TRBJ1-5, with D unresolved. V lost 0 bases and J 5 bases, leaving 6 bases between the germline ends. The CDR3 covers 13 residues. The germline gives CDR1 SGHKS, CDR2 YYEKEE (reference sequence). CDR3 in DNA: TGTGCCAGCAGCTTGGATCCGGATCAGCCCCAGCATTTT. It translates to CASSLDPDQPQHF.

The J gene is TRBJ1-3, the V gene TRBV12-3 or TRBV12-4; possibly TRBD1 for D (5 bases). The V end was cut by 3 bases, the J end by 9 bases, with 12 bases between. The CDR3 totals 13 residues. The CDR3 coding sequence is TGTGCCAGCAGTTTGGGGACCGAGGGCACCATATATTTT. Translation gives CASSLGTEGTIYF.

V usage is TRBV6-4 and J usage is TRBJ2-1; 10 nucleotides agree with TRBD2. CDR3 size: 15 residues. V lost 4 bases and J lost 9; bases outside the gene matches: 9. Looked up from germline, CDR1 is MRHNA and CDR2 is SNTAGT. The CDR3 reads CASSALSGGAGEQFF. The CDR3 bases are TGTGCCAGCAGTGCATTAAGCGGGGGGGCCGGTGAGCAGTTCTTC.

This chain uses TRBV5-5 with TRBJ2-5; 7 positions match TRBD1. The V segment lost 0 bases and the J segment 1 base; nucleotides outside the gene matches: 0. Germline CDR1 is SGHKS and CDR2 is YYEKEE (reference sequence). The CDR3 spans 14 residues. The CDR3 bases are TGTGCCAGCAGCTTGGAGGGGGCCCAAGAGACCCAGTACTTC. Translated: CASSLEGAQETQYF.

Points on this clone: A junction end diverges from the germline sequence, so it may reflect a read error. The chain has TRBV15 and TRBJ2-3, with no clear D. The CDR3 loop spans 13 amino acids. Germline V lookup: CDR1 LNHNV, CDR2 YYDKDF (reference sequence). CDR3 in amino acids: CATNQAPSDTQYF. The DNA for the CDR3 is TGTGCTACCAATCAGGCCCCCTCAGATACGCAGTATTTT.

The rearrangement links TRBV2 to TRBJ2-7; perhaps TRBD1 as D (5 bases). This CDR3 region has 10 residues. Germline V gene lookup returns CDR1 SNHLY and CDR2 FYNNEI. V was pared by 4 bases and J by 10 bases, with 8 bases between. CDR3 sequence: CASSVDSQYF. As DNA, the CDR3 is TGTGCCAGCAGTGTAGACAGTCAGTACTTC.

The rearrangement uses TRBV6-1 and TRBJ2-7; 8 bases are shared with TRBD1. The V segment lost 2 bases and the J segment 2 bases; nucleotides outside the gene matches: 5. CDR1 MNHNS and CDR2 SASEGT come from the germline V gene. This CDR3 contains 15 residues. The CDR3 DNA is TGTGCCAGCAGTGAACAACAGGGGGGCGCCTACGAGCAGTACTTC. Translation gives CASSEQQGGAYEQYF.

The rearrangement links TRBV7-2 to TRBJ1-6, with a weak D call TRBD1 (6 bases). Trimming left V 4 bases short and J 5 bases short, with 12 bases between. CDR3 length equals 15 residues. Germline CDR1 and CDR2: SGHTA and FQGNSA. The CDR3 nucleotides read TGTGCCAGCAGCTCAAAGACAGGCGATAATTCACCCCTCCACTTT. Translation: CASSSKTGDNSPLHF.

The chain uses TRBV28 and TRBJ2-1; 8 bases line up with TRBD1. Looked up from germline, CDR1 is MDHEN and CDR2 is SYDVKM. The CDR3 length is 14 residues. V lost 5 bases to trimming and J lost 8 bases; unmatched junction nucleotides: 8. The CDR3 DNA reads TGTGCCAGCAGTGCGGAGCAGGGGGCCGATGAGCAGTTCTTC. Encoded protein: CASSAEQGADEQFF.

The CDR3 nucleotides are TGTGCCAGCAGTTTAACAGCTCCCGGGGAGCTGTTTTTT. Residues: CASSLTAPGELFF. The chain carries TRBV12-3 or TRBV12-4 and TRBJ2-2; D remains ambiguous. CDR3 size: 13 residues. Trimming pared 2 bases from V and 6 bases from J, leaving 7 bases between.

J is TRBJ1-4 and V is TRBV5-6, with 8 bases matching TRBD1. The CDR3 extends over 16 amino acids. Trimming took 0 bases from V and 8 from J; bases not matched to a gene: 9. The germline V gene encodes CDR1 SGHDT and CDR2 YYEEEE. The CDR3 DNA follows: TGTGCCAGCAGCTTGGATCCCAGGACAGGGTGGGAAAAACTGTTTTTT. Protein: CASSLDPRTGWEKLFF.

The chain links TRBV12-3 or TRBV12-4 to TRBJ2-5; 7 positions agree with TRBD1. The CDR3 runs to 13 residues. Trimming removed 6 bases from V and 5 bases from J; junction bases left unmatched: 6. Here the CDR3 reads CASRPDRAETQYF. CDR3 bases: TGTGCCAGCAGGCCAGACAGGGCGGAGACCCAGTACTTC.

This chain uses TRBV5-1 with TRBJ2-1; D remains unclear. Per the germline V gene, CDR1 is SGHRS and CDR2 is YFSETQ. The CDR3 consists of 11 residues. V lost 0 bases, J lost 6 bases, and 1 base lay in between. The DNA for the CDR3 is TGCGCCAGCAGCTTGGGCAATGAGCAGTTCTTC. This encodes CASSLGNEQFF.